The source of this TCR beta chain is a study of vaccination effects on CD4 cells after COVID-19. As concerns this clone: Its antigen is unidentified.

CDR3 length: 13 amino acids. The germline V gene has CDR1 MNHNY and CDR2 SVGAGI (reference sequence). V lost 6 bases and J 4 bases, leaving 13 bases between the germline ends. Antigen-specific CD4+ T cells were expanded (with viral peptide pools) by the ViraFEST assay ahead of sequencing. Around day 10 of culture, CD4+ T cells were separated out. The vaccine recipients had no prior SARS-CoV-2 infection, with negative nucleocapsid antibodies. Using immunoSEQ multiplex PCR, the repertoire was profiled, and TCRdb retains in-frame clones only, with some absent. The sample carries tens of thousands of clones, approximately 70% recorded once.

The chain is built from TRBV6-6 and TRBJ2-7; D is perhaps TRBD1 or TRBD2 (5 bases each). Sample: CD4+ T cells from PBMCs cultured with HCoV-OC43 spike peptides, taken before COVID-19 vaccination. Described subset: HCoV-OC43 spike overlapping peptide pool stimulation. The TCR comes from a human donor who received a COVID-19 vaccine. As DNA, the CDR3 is TGTGCCAGCAGAAGGGGCAGGGAGTACGAGCAGTACGTC. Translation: CASRRGREYEQYV.